Below, 11 T cell receptor beta chains from the same sample are listed, as sequenced in a study of blood T cell repertoires in COVID-19. Repertoires were generated with immunoSEQ multiplex PCR, while TCRdb's copy carries only in-frame clones and drops some. The repertoire includes roughly 500,000 clones, 70% to 90% of them detected once, and over 1.5% sits in the top ten. Sequences were obtained from PBMCs or T cells enriched from blood (not recorded which). These receptors came from a woman between 40 and 50 years old who had recovered from COVID-19.

The V gene is TRBV19, the J gene TRBJ1-4; 7 nucleotides match TRBD1. V shed 8 bases, J shed 6 bases, and the junction held 3 bases outside the gene matches. In germline, CDR1 is LNHDA, CDR2 SQIVND (reference sequence). The CDR3 consists of 12 residues. The CDR3 nucleotides are TGTGCCAGTGACAGGGATTATGAAAAACTGTTTTTT. Amino acid sequence: CASDRDYEKLFF.

The chain joins TRBV12-3 or TRBV12-4 to TRBJ1-2; D might be TRBD1 (6 bases). This CDR3 contains 12 residues. Trimming stripped 7 bases from V and 4 bases from J, with 10 bases between. The CDR3 coding sequence is TGTGCCAGCAAAGGACAGAGCTATGGCTACACCTTC. Protein: CASKGQSYGYTF.

This clone is a singleton in its sample. The chain has TRBV24-1 and TRBJ2-3; 12 bases are a match to TRBD2. The CDR3 has 16 residues. Losses at the gene ends were 3 bases for V and 2 bases for J; bases not matched to a gene: 2. Germline assignment: CDR1 KGHDR and CDR2 SFDVKD. CDR3 residues: CATSDPSGRVTDTQYF. The CDR3 DNA reads TGTGCCACCAGTGATCCTAGCGGGAGGGTCACAGATACGCAGTATTTT.

V is TRBV11-2 and J is TRBJ2-1; D not resolved. Germline V gene data show CDR1 as SGHAT and CDR2 as FQNNGV. This CDR3 is 11 amino acids long. Deletions cut 6 bases from V and 4 bases from J, with 4 bases between. DNA of the CDR3: TGTGCCAGCAGATCATACAATGAGCAGTTCTTC. Its protein product is CASRSYNEQFF.

The J gene is TRBJ2-3, the V gene TRBV7-2; perhaps TRBD2 as D (6 bases). Germline V CDR1 and CDR2: SGHTA, FQGNSA. V shed 4 bases and J shed 12 bases, with 20 bases lying between them. The CDR3 consists of 14 residues. CDR3 sequence: CASSSARLVGAQYF. CDR3 DNA sequence: TGTGCCAGCAGCTCCGCCCGACTAGTTGGGGCCCAGTATTTT.

In this sample, this clone turned up a few times. The chain joins TRBV10-3 to TRBJ2-1, with 16 bases fitting TRBD2. The CDR3 is made up of 18 amino acids. CDR1 is ENHRY and CDR2 is SYGVKD in the germline V gene. V gave up 2 bases and J gave up 4 bases; unmatched junction bases: 5. The CDR3 region has the DNA TGTGCCATCAGTGAGGAGGGGACTAGCGGGAGGGGGTACAATGAGCAGTTCTTC. Translation: CAISEEGTSGRGYNEQFF.

The V and J genes are TRBV2 and TRBJ2-1; D gene unclear. The CDR3 length is 13 residues. Trimming pared 4 bases from V and 7 bases from J, leaving 11 bases between. In germline, CDR1 is SNHLY, CDR2 FYNNEI. CDR3 residues: CASSVTSENEQFF. The DNA of the CDR3 is TGTGCCAGCAGTGTCACCTCTGAGAATGAGCAGTTCTTC.

The rearrangement uses TRBV9 and TRBJ1-5; no clear D gene. The CDR3 contains 15 residues. Per the germline V gene, CDR1 is SGDLS and CDR2 is YYNGEE. Trimming pared 0 bases from V and 6 bases from J, leaving 13 bases between. CDR3 loop: CASSVGVSGSQPQHF. The CDR3 DNA sequence: TGTGCCAGCAGCGTAGGTGTGTCGGGTTCTCAGCCCCAGCATTTT.

V and J are TRBV11-2 and TRBJ2-4, with 7 bases that match TRBD1. The CDR3 has 14 amino acids. Germline assignment: CDR1 SGHAT and CDR2 FQNNGV. Germline trimming cut 7 bases from V and 0 bases from J; bases unmatched to any gene: 3. The CDR3 nucleotides are TGTGCCAGCACGGGACAGATAGCCAAAAACATTCAGTACTTC. It codes for CASTGQIAKNIQYF.

Only a few counts were recorded for this clone. The rearrangement uses TRBV6-2 or TRBV6-3 and TRBJ2-1, with D tentatively TRBD1 (5 bases). With 5 bases removed from V and 4 bases from J, the gap between germline ends came to 6 bases. There are 12 residues in the CDR3. Germline assignment: CDR1 MNHEY and CDR2 SVGEGT. The CDR3 DNA reads TGTGCCAGCAGTAAGGGGTACAATGAGCAGTTCTTC. Its protein product is CASSKGYNEQFF.

The rearrangement joins TRBV19 to TRBJ1-4; 8 bases map to TRBD1. This CDR3 has 15 residues. V was clipped by 7 bases and J by 7 bases; unmatched bases: 11. Per germline, CDR1 LNHDA and CDR2 SQIVND (reference sequence). The CDR3 coding sequence is TGTGCCAGTATCCAGACCAGGGGGCGATTTGAAAAACTGTTTTTT. This encodes CASIQTRGRFEKLFF.